A selection of T cell receptor beta chains follows, all from one sample in a study of shared clonotypes between healthy human individuals. TCRdb keeps only in-frame clones here, not all; method: immunoSEQ multiplex PCR. The sample consists of under 750,000 clones, roughly two thirds of them appearing once. Sequencing was done on a sample of memory CD4+ T cells sorted from blood. These receptor sequences come from a woman aged 25-40 years in good health. Both conserved end residues are part of each CDR3. The D gene is left open where the match is weak. Part of the rows lack a size; the others show once, few, many or a class for expanded clones.

v_gene	d_gene	j_gene	abundance	CDR3nt	CDR3aa
TRBV9	.	TRBJ2-3	.	TGTGCCAGCAGCGTGGGCCCACGTCTCACAGATACGCAGTATTTT	CASSVGPRLTDTQYF
TRBV1	.	TRBJ2-2	.	TGCACCAGCAGCCAAGCCACTAGCGGGAGAAAAACCGGGGAGCTGTTTTTT	CTSSQATSGRKTGELFF
TRBV4-1	.	TRBJ1-4	.	TGCGCCAGCAGCCAAGACCCTAATGGGGCGAAACAAAAACTGTTTTTT	CASSQDPNGAKQKLFF
TRBV27	TRBD2	TRBJ2-1	once	TGTGCCAGCAGTTTGCTAGCGGGAGGCCTTACCTACAATGAGCAGTTCTTC	CASSLLAGGLTYNEQFF
TRBV19	.	TRBJ2-3	.	TGTGCCAGTAGTACAGAGAGCACAGATACGCAGTATTTT	CASSTESTDTQYF
TRBV5-3	TRBD2	TRBJ2-5	.	TGTGCCAGAAGCTGTTGTCCTCGTGCGGGGGACTTACAAGAGACCCAGTACTTC	CARSCCPRAGDLQETQYF
TRBV19	TRBD1	TRBJ1-2	.	TGTGCCAGTAGGGGGACAGGGTTCAACTATGGCTACACCTTC	CASRGTGFNYGYTF
TRBV2	.	TRBJ2-2	.	TGTGCCAGCAGTGAGTGGGCAAGAAGTGGGACCGGGGAGCTGTTTTTT	CASSEWARSGTGELFF
TRBV28	.	TRBJ2-7	.	TGTGCCAGCAGTTATGGGGTTCCCTACGAGCAGTACTTC	CASSYGVPYEQYF
TRBV7-3	.	TRBJ1-5	.	TGTGCCAGCAGCTTAGTTGCTGAAGATAGCAATCAGCCCCAGCATTTT	CASSLVAEDSNQPQHF
TRBV6-5	.	TRBJ1-5	.	TGTGCCAGCCGATACAGGCCGGGTCAGCCCCAGCATTTT	CASRYRPGQPQHF
TRBV5-1	.	TRBJ1-2	.	TGCGCCAGCAGCTTGCGGGCAGAAGCTAACTATGGCTACACCTTC	CASSLRAEANYGYTF
TRBV6-1	TRBD1	TRBJ1-2	few	TGTGCCAGCAGTAAGGGACAGGTATATGGCTACACCTTC	CASSKGQVYGYTF
TRBV14	TRBD2	TRBJ2-7	few	TGTGCCAGCAGCCAAGCGGGGGGAACGCAGTACTTC	CASSQAGGTQYF
TRBV6-6	.	TRBJ2-6	few	TGTGCCAGCAGTTACTCGAGGGGCTCTGGGGCCAACGTCCTGACTTTC	CASSYSRGSGANVLTF
TRBV11-2	TRBD2	TRBJ2-2	.	TGTGCCAGCAGGCCCCTAGCGGGACGCGGCACCGGGGAGCTGTTTTTT	CASRPLAGRGTGELFF
TRBV30	.	TRBJ2-5	.	TGTGCCTGGAGTAAGGGAGAGACCCAGTACTTC	CAWSKGETQYF
TRBV29-1	TRBD2	TRBJ2-5	.	TGCAGCGTTGTTCCCGGGGGGAGTGAGACCCAGTACTTC	CSVVPGGSETQYF
TRBV2	.	TRBJ1-1	.	TGTGCCAGCAGTGAAGCGCTCAATACAGGCGGAAACACTGAAGCTTTCTTT	CASSEALNTGGNTEAFF
TRBV4-2	.	TRBJ1-2	.	TGTGCCAGCAGCCCCCGGGACAACACTAACTATGGCTACACCTTC	CASSPRDNTNYGYTF
TRBV11-3	TRBD1	TRBJ2-6	.	TGTGCCAGCAGCTTGGGACAGGGGGCAACTGGGGCCAACGTCCTGACTTTC	CASSLGQGATGANVLTF
TRBV2	.	TRBJ2-2	.	TGTGCCAGCAGTCGGGTCACCGGGGAGCTGTTTTTT	CASSRVTGELFF
TRBV11-2	TRBD1	TRBJ2-3	.	TGTGCCAGCAGCTTCGGGACAGGGGGCACAGATACGCAGTATTTT	CASSFGTGGTDTQYF
TRBV5-8	TRBD2	TRBJ2-2	.	TGTGCCAGCAGCTTGGCCGGGACTAGCGGGAGCACCGGGGAGCTGTTTTTT	CASSLAGTSGSTGELFF
TRBV5-1	.	TRBJ2-5	once	TGCGCCAGCAGCTGGGCCGGGACTTTCAAAGAGACCCAGTACTTC	CASSWAGTFKETQYF
TRBV5-1	.	TRBJ2-1	.	TGCGCCAGCAGCTCGGGACAGTTAGGGAGGCATGAGCAGTTCTTC	CASSSGQLGRHEQFF
TRBV7-7	TRBD2	TRBJ2-3	.	TGTGCCAGCAGCCGGGGACTAGCGGGAGTGGCAGATACGCAGTATTTT	CASSRGLAGVADTQYF
TRBV6-1	.	TRBJ1-1	.	TGTGCCAGCAGCGCCGCAGGTTCCAGGGCTTTCTTT	CASSAAGSRAFF
TRBV25-1	TRBD2	TRBJ2-4	.	TGTGCCAGCAGTGAAAGTAAGCGGGAAGCCCAAAACATTCAGTACTTC	CASSESKREAQNIQYF
TRBV10-1	.	TRBJ2-4	.	TGCGCCAGCAGTGAGGGGAACGGGAATGACATTCAGTACTTC	CASSEGNGNDIQYF
TRBV5-1	.	TRBJ2-1	.	TGCGCCAGCAGCTTTTCACTGGACTACAATGAGCAGTTCTTC	CASSFSLDYNEQFF
TRBV6-5	TRBD1	TRBJ1-2	.	TGTGCCAGCAGCCCACCCGGGACAGCGTACTATGGCTACACCTTC	CASSPPGTAYYGYTF
TRBV7-3	TRBD2	TRBJ2-7	.	TGTGCCAGCAGGACTGTGGGACTAGCGGATTACGAGCAGTACTTC	CASRTVGLADYEQYF
TRBV28	.	TRBJ2-7	.	TGTGCCAGCAGTTTAACCCGTCCAGTGTACGAGCAGTACTTC	CASSLTRPVYEQYF
TRBV21-1	.	TRBJ1-5	.	TGTGCCAGCAGCAACGGTGGGACAGGGAGTTTTAGCAATCAGCCCCAGCATTTT	CASSNGGTGSFSNQPQHF
TRBV6-1	TRBD1	TRBJ2-7	.	TGTGCCAGCAGGGACAGGGGGTACGAGCAGTACTTC	CASRDRGYEQYF
TRBV5-1	.	TRBJ2-1	.	TGCGCCAGCAGCTTGGATTCGGGTCTCTACAATGAGCAGTTCTTC	CASSLDSGLYNEQFF
TRBV7-8	.	TRBJ2-7	.	TGTGCCAGCAGCTTGGAGGTATCCTACGAGCAGTACTTC	CASSLEVSYEQYF
TRBV7-9	.	TRBJ2-2	.	TGTGCCAGCAGCTTACAGGGGATAGGAACCGGGGAGCTGTTTTTT	CASSLQGIGTGELFF
TRBV11-2	.	TRBJ2-1	.	TGTGCCAGCAGCTTCACGGATGAGCAGTTCTTC	CASSFTDEQFF
TRBV7-7	TRBD1	TRBJ1-4	.	TGTGCCAGCAGCCTTGGGACAGGGGGCCCTAATGAAAAACTGTTTTTT	CASSLGTGGPNEKLFF
TRBV19	.	TRBJ2-7	.	TGTGCCAGTAGTATTGGACTAAACGAGCAGTACTTC	CASSIGLNEQYF
TRBV10-2	TRBD1	TRBJ1-1	.	TGCGCCAGCAGTGAAGGGACAGGGGGCCGGGGCACTGAAGCTTTCTTT	CASSEGTGGRGTEAFF
TRBV19	.	TRBJ1-1	.	TGTGCCAGTAATGGGCGGAACACTGAAGCTTTCTTT	CASNGRNTEAFF
TRBV5-4	TRBD2	TRBJ2-1	.	TGTGCCAGCAGCCTCCGGACTAGCGGGAGAGACGATGAGCAGTTCTTC	CASSLRTSGRDDEQFF
TRBV10-3	TRBD1	TRBJ2-7	once	TGTGCCATCAGTGAAGGGGACAGGAGGGAGCAGTACTTC	CAISEGDRREQYF
TRBV4-1	.	TRBJ1-4	.	TGCGCCAGCAGCCAAGGCCGGCAGCTCTATAATGAAAAACTGTTTTTT	CASSQGRQLYNEKLFF
TRBV10-3	TRBD2	TRBJ2-5	many	TGTGCCATCAGTGAGTCGTCACTAGCGGGTACTGAGACCCAGTACTTC	CAISESSLAGTETQYF
TRBV2	TRBD2	TRBJ2-7	few	TGTGCCAGCAGTAAGGGACTAGCGGGAGGGCACGAGCAGTACTTC	CASSKGLAGGHEQYF
TRBV6-6	.	TRBJ1-6	few	TGTGCCAGCAGTCCCCCAGGGTCACCCCTCCACTTT	CASSPPGSPLHF
TRBV5-1	.	TRBJ2-7	.	TGCGCCAGCAGCTTCGGACAGACGGGGGATTACGAGCAGTACTTC	CASSFGQTGDYEQYF
TRBV28	TRBD1	TRBJ1-5	once	TGTGCCAGCAGTGGAGCCGGGACAGGGATCAATCAGCCCCAGCATTTT	CASSGAGTGINQPQHF
TRBV6-6	.	TRBJ1-2	.	TGTGCCAGCAGGCCCCGCCTGAACTATGGCTACACCTTC	CASRPRLNYGYTF
TRBV6-5	.	TRBJ1-4	.	TGTGCCAGCAGTTACTCGTTCGCGGACACTAATGAAAAACTGTTTTTT	CASSYSFADTNEKLFF
TRBV9	.	TRBJ2-6	.	TGTGCCAGCAGCGTAGGTGACTCTGGGGCCAACGTCCTGACTTTC	CASSVGDSGANVLTF
TRBV6-1	.	TRBJ2-2	.	TGTGCCAGCAGTCCCCAGTCCACGGACACCGGGGAGCTGTTTTTT	CASSPQSTDTGELFF
TRBV27	TRBD2	TRBJ2-1	.	TGTGCCAGCACCACCCAGCGCGGTGAACTAGCGGGGAGAGGGCTCTACAATGAGCAGTTCTTC	CASTTQRGELAGRGLYNEQFF